This T cell receptor beta chain stems from a study of OX40 agonist ivuxolimab in advanced cancers. About the full investigation: Ivuxolimab, which targeted the costimulatory receptor OX40 (CD134), was an agonistic, fully human IgG2 monoclonal antibody. Intravenous ivuxolimab was administered to patients every 2 weeks at six dose levels: 0.01, 0.1, 0.3, 1.5, 3 and 10 mg/kg. Of the approximately 50 patients in dose escalation, approximately 20 had hepatocellular carcinoma, about 15 had melanoma, 9 had renal cell carcinoma and 9 had head and neck cancer. A male proportion of 75% to 85% and a mean age of approximately 55 years, ranging from 23 to 79, were recorded for the dose-escalation cohort. Patients were allowed to have had prior anti-PD-1, anti-PD-L1 or anti-CTLA-4 therapy, and approximately 43% of the dose-escalation patients had previously received checkpoint inhibitors. Three dose-escalation patients achieved partial responses, one with hepatocellular carcinoma and two with cutaneous melanoma. Peripheral TCRbeta sequencing aimed to test whether ivuxolimab altered TCR sequence diversity and caused clonal T-cell expansion. The paper covers the monotherapy dose-escalation part of the phase I ivuxolimab trial, which included N ≈ 57 patients. Findings and caveats that apply to the study as a whole: Low levels of normalized T-cell clonal expansion were also seen in some patients who did not respond. Which antigens the clonally expanded peripheral T cells were specific for was not determined. After ivuxolimab, expanded clones were on average more numerous among CD8+ T cells than among CD4+ T cells. In partial responders in the 0.1-3.0 mg/kg groups, normalized peripheral clonal expansion was found to be among the lowest, especially among CD8+ T cells. At doses of 0.1 to 3.0 mg/kg, clonal expansion of both CD4+ and CD8+ blood T cells was observed from baseline to week 6.

The trial excluded patients who had a history of autoimmune disease or who were on systemic immunosuppression. Peripheral blood for TCR sequencing was drawn from every dose cohort at baseline, at cycle 4 day 1 and at cycle 7 day 1. Samples came from an open-label, multicenter, first-in-human phase I dose-escalation trial of ivuxolimab. Adults with locally advanced or metastatic melanoma, renal cell carcinoma, hepatocellular carcinoma or head and neck squamous cell carcinoma were enrolled in the trial. Before TCR sequencing, CD4+ and CD8+ T cells were separately sorted from peripheral blood. Genomic DNA was extracted from sorted cells for sequencing of the TCRbeta CDR3 region. TCRbeta CDR3 regions were sequenced using the immunoSEQ Assay. This immuneACCESS table, as held by TCRdb, lists in-frame sequences with V and J called but not all clones. Of the missing ones, under half trace to an unresolved V gene in checked studies; the others have no known cause. Here the sample has some 100,000 clones; about nine tenths occur a single time. The ten largest clones represent roughly 0.3% of the sample.

For this clone: The clone's antigen remains unknown. No much larger clone exists at a distance of one base, and base qualities are not known.

The source was CD4+ or CD8+ T cells sorted from blood, collected in a trial of the OX40 agonist ivuxolimab. The TCR sequence derives from an adult with an advanced solid tumor such as melanoma, head and neck, liver or kidney cancer.

The CDR3 amino acid sequence is: CASSSDGYEQYF. The sequenced DNA: TGCGCCAGCAGCTCGGATGGGTACGAGCAGTACTTC. This chain is built from TRBV5-1 and TRBJ2-7, with the D gene uncertain. The germline ends are 8 bases apart after V is trimmed by 3 bases and J by 4 bases. Via the germline V gene, CDR1 is SGHRS and CDR2 YFSETQ. The cysteine opens and the phenylalanine closes a CDR3 of 12 amino acids. CDR3 DNA is the only sequence kept; it has 36 bases, read in frame from the first base.